A single sample is the source of the 22 T cell receptor beta chains below, sequenced in a study of T-cell memory formation after mild COVID-19 (dated by TCRdb to 2020 to 2022). The library was obtained by 5' RACE. Sequencing was performed on an Illumina NovaSeq 6000. The public reads were reprocessed in TCRdb via fastp at Q25 and MiXCR, keeping in-frame beta chains. Every entry covers one CDR3 protein and lists the most common genes and DNA from its rows. Recorded for this sample are 450,000 to 650,000 distinct CDR3 sequences; about a sixth of them occurred a single time. Around 13% of the sample is in the top ten clones. Material: PBMCs or a T cell subset sorted from them (not recorded which). These TCRs come from an adult woman who had mild COVID-19 (a few samples of this study predate the infection). The sample titles of this study are shuffled in the database, so cell type and time point are left out; the donor was told from shared clones.

The rearrangement uses TRBV6-2 or TRBV6-3 and TRBJ2-2; tentatively, D is TRBD2 (5 bases). Trimming removed 7 bases at V and 5 bases at J, with 14 bases between. CDR3 size: 14 residues. Germline CDR1 and CDR2: MNHEY and SVGEGT. This CDR3 reads CASTHPGDTGELFF. Written as DNA, the CDR3 is TGTGCCAGCACCCACCCCGGGGATACCGGGGAGCTGTTTTTT.

The V call is TRBV6-2 or TRBV6-3, the J call TRBJ1-1; D gene uncertain. Germline CDR1 and CDR2: MNHEY and SVGEGT. V lost 4 bases to trimming and J lost 1 base, with 13 bases between them. This CDR3 spans 15 amino acids. In DNA, the CDR3 is TGTGCCAGCAGTTGGATCCAAGGAGGGAACACTGAAGCTTTCTTT. It is translated as CASSWIQGGNTEAFF.

The chain has TRBV7-9 and TRBJ2-7; 7 positions match TRBD2. Trimming cost V 5 bases and J 3 bases; bases outside gene matches: 1. Germline-derived CDR1 and CDR2 are SEHNR and FQNEAQ (reference sequence). The CDR3 totals 12 residues. DNA for the CDR3: TGTGCCAGCAGCCGGGACTACTACGAGCAGTACTTC. This gives the protein CASSRDYYEQYF.

This rearrangement joins TRBV5-5 to TRBJ1-2, with 10 positions matching TRBD1. V dropped 3 bases and J dropped 1; count of bases not matched to a gene: 0. Germline V lookup: CDR1 SGHKS, CDR2 YYEKEE (reference sequence). This CDR3 has 14 amino acids. In nucleotides, the CDR3 is TGTGCCAGCAGCTGGGACAGGGGTAACTATGGCTACACCTTC. Its translation: CASSWDRGNYGYTF.

This clonotype was observed a few times. The chain employs TRBV25-1 and TRBJ2-7, with D unresolved. Germline-derived CDR1 and CDR2 are MGHDK and SYGVNS. V lost 8 bases and J lost 8, with 10 bases in between. CDR3 length: 10 residues. CDR3 residues: CASHVPQQYF. In nucleotides, the CDR3 is TGTGCCAGCCACGTTCCCCAGCAGTACTTC.

The rearrangement uses TRBV7-2 and TRBJ1-5, with D maybe TRBD1 (6 bases). The V gene's germline CDR1 is SGHTA and CDR2 FQGNSA. The length of the CDR3 is 18 residues. The V end lost 2 bases, the J end lost 0 bases, and 17 bases lay between the germline ends. The DNA of the CDR3 is TGTGCCAGCAGCTTACAGGGGAGACGCGTATATAGCAATCAGCCCCAGCATTTT. The encoded protein is CASSLQGRRVYSNQPQHF. Supplemented by reference TRBV7-2 and TRBJ1-5, the full variable domain reads GAGVSQSPSNKVTEKGKDVELRCDPISGHTALYWYRQSLGQGLEFLIYFQGNSAPDKSGLPSDRFSAERTGGSVSTLTIQRTQQEDSAVYLCASSLQGRRVYSNQPQHFGDGTRLSIL.

This chain joins TRBV7-9 and TRBJ1-1; tentative D call: TRBD1 (5 bases). This CDR3 spans 13 amino acids. Germline CDR1 is SEHNR and CDR2 is FQNEAQ (reference sequence). V lost 1 base, J lost 7 bases, and 10 bases lay in between. CDR3 amino acids: CASSLGRGGEAFF. For the CDR3, the DNA is TGTGCCAGCAGCTTAGGAAGGGGAGGTGAAGCTTTCTTT.

The rearrangement joins TRBV11-2 to TRBJ1-2, with a weak D call TRBD1 (6 bases). The germline gives CDR1 SGHAT, CDR2 FQNNGV. The V and J ends lost 5 bases and 4 bases respectively, with 14 bases between them. This CDR3 comprises 14 residues. CDR3 nucleotide sequence: TGTGCCAGCAGCCTAAGATCGGACAGCTATGGCTACACCTTC. It specifies CASSLRSDSYGYTF.

This clonotype was counted a few times. The chain links TRBV7-9 to TRBJ1-5; D might be TRBD1 (5 bases). CDR3 length equals 14 residues. From germline, CDR1 is SEHNR and CDR2 FQNEAQ (reference sequence). Deletions cut 2 bases from V and 7 bases from J, with 12 bases between. The CDR3 sequence: CASSLQGEEQPQHF. DNA for the CDR3: TGTGCCAGCAGCTTACAGGGTGAGGAGCAGCCCCAGCATTTT.

There are a few counts of this clonotype. The V gene is TRBV12-3 or TRBV12-4, the J gene TRBJ1-5; D unresolved. The CDR3 has 12 residues. Trimming shortened V by 6 bases and J by 6 bases, and 9 bases separated the two germline ends. The CDR3 loop is CASRIDPQPQHF. The CDR3 DNA is TGTGCCAGCAGGATTGATCCTCAGCCCCAGCATTTT.

This chain uses TRBV7-9 with TRBJ1-6; D gene unclear. The germline V gene has CDR1 SEHNR and CDR2 FQNEAQ (reference sequence). The CDR3 spans 14 residues. V shed 5 bases and J shed 4 bases, with 9 bases lying between them. In DNA form, the CDR3 reads TGTGCCAGCAGCCCGAGTTATTATAATTCACCCCTCCACTTT. It yields the protein CASSPSYYNSPLHF. The full variable domain, with the rest looked up from reference TRBV7-9 and TRBJ1-6, is DTGVSQNPRHKITKRGQNVTFRCDPISEHNRLYWYRQTLGQGPEFLTYFQNEAQLEKSRLLSDRFSAERPKGSFSTLEIQRTEQGDSAMYLCASSPSYYNSPLHFGNGTRLTVT.

This clonotype has just a few counts. The chain uses TRBV5-6 and TRBJ1-1; D is ambiguous. This CDR3 comprises 15 residues. Germline CDR1 reads SGHDT; CDR2 reads YYEEEE. The V gene lost 4 bases and the J gene lost 1 base, with 14 bases spanning the gap. The CDR3 here is CASSLRRRENTEAFF. CDR3 nucleotide sequence: TGTGCCAGCAGCCTTCGTCGGCGAGAGAACACTGAAGCTTTCTTT.

The chain uses TRBV20-1 and TRBJ2-7, with TRBD1 matching over 7 bases. This CDR3 spans 16 amino acids. Germline V gene lookup returns CDR1 DFQATT and CDR2 SNEGSKA (reference sequence). V lost 1 base and J lost 1; bases outside the gene matches: 10. Here the CDR3 DNA reads TGCAGTGCTAGAGGCCTCGGCGGACAGGTGTCCTACGAGCAGTACTTC. This encodes CSARGLGGQVSYEQYF.

The chain employs TRBV20-1 and TRBJ2-7; the match to TRBD2 covers 7 bases. The germline CDR1 and CDR2 sequences are DFQATT and SNEGSKA (reference sequence). The CDR3 covers 14 residues. After removal of 5 bases from V and 0 bases from J, the junction contained 7 bases not matched to a gene. CDR3 region: CSAPSGDHSYEQYF. The CDR3 nucleotides are TGCAGTGCTCCGAGCGGGGACCACTCCTACGAGCAGTACTTC.

The chain joins TRBV5-6 to TRBJ2-4, with a tentative D call TRBD1 (6 bases). The CDR3 is 16 residues long. Trimming shortened V by 3 bases and J by 4 bases, and 17 bases separated the two germline ends. CDR1 SGHDT and CDR2 YYEEEE come from the germline V gene. The CDR3 sequence is CASSSTGLRSKNIQYF. DNA for the CDR3: TGTGCCAGCAGCTCGACAGGTCTGAGGTCTAAAAACATTCAGTACTTC.

The chain is built from TRBV20-1 and TRBJ2-3, with D maybe TRBD1 (6 bases). Trimming cost V 0 bases and J 1 base, with 14 bases left between them. CDR1 DFQATT and CDR2 SNEGSKA come from the germline V gene (reference sequence). The CDR3 consists of 16 residues. For the CDR3, the DNA is TGCAGTGCTAGAGATATAGGGGGTGGAGGCACAGATACGCAGTATTTT. It specifies CSARDIGGGGTDTQYF.

The chain combines TRBV5-6 with TRBJ2-2; 13 bases map to TRBD2. CDR3 size: 18 residues. Germline lookup yields CDR1 SGHDT and CDR2 YYEEEE. V shed 5 bases, J shed 6 bases, and the junction held 13 bases outside the gene matches. The CDR3 sequence is CASSRPATSGRASGELFF. CDR3 bases: TGTGCCAGCAGTCGCCCCGCTACTAGCGGGAGGGCCTCCGGGGAGCTGTTTTTT.

In this sample, this clonotype turned up a few times. The rearrangement joins TRBV7-3 to TRBJ2-7; D gene ambiguous. Trimming cost V 5 bases and J 0 bases, with 11 bases left between them. Germline CDR1 and CDR2: SGHTA and FQGTGA. The CDR3 totals 14 residues. The CDR3 DNA reads as TGTGCCAGCAGCCCCCCTGGGGACTCCTACGAGCAGTACTTC. As protein: CASSPPGDSYEQYF.

The rearrangement joins TRBV14 to TRBJ2-7; weak D call: TRBD1 (6 bases). V was pared by 1 base and J by 1 base, with 11 bases between. The CDR3 has 15 amino acids. CDR1 is SGHDN, CDR2 FVKESK, per germline. This CDR3 reads CASSQGARGSYEQYF. In nucleotides, the CDR3 is TGTGCCAGCAGCCAAGGCGCCAGGGGATCCTACGAGCAGTACTTC.

The chain couples TRBV12-3 or TRBV12-4 to TRBJ1-2; D perhaps matches TRBD1 (6 bases). Deletions cut 9 bases from V and 8 bases from J, with 22 bases between. The CDR3 is made up of 14 amino acids. The CDR3 sequence is CASRVQGYKGGYTF. For the CDR3, the DNA is TGTGCCAGTAGGGTACAGGGTTACAAGGGCGGCTACACCTTC.

The chain combines TRBV5-3 with TRBJ2-1; 10 bases fit TRBD2. TRBV5-3 is flagged as an ORF with uncertain function. The trim removed 1 base at V and 5 bases at J, leaving 0 bases unmatched. The CDR3 runs 14 residues. The CDR3 sequence is CARSLTSGDNEQFF. Here the CDR3 DNA reads TGTGCCAGAAGCTTGACTAGCGGGGACAATGAGCAGTTCTTC.

The chain uses TRBV20-1 and TRBJ2-5, with 10 bases identical to TRBD2. V was clipped by 3 bases and J by 1 base; unmatched bases: 2. Per germline, CDR1 DFQATT and CDR2 SNEGSKA (reference sequence). This CDR3 has 14 residues. Here the CDR3 reads CSASPSGSQETQYF. DNA for the CDR3: TGCAGTGCTAGTCCTAGCGGGAGCCAAGAGACCCAGTACTTC.